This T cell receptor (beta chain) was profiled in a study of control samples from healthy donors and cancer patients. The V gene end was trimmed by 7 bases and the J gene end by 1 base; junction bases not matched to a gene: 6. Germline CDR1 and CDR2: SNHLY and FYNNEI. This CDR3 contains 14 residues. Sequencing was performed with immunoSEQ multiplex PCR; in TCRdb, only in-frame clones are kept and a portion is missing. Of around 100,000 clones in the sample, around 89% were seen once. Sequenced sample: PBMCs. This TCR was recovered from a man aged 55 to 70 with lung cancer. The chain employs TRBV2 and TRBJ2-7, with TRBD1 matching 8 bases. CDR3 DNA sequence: TGTGCCAGCATGCGACAGGGGTCTTCCTACGAGCAGTACTTC. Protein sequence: CASMRQGSSYEQYF.